This TCR beta chain appears in the sequencing data of a study of Tregs in tolerant kidney transplant recipients. Whole-study findings and limits: Biological reproducibility was not directly addressed in this study.

The nonmyeloablative bone marrow transplants came from related graft donors, with transient mixed chimerism. Comments on this clone: Its target is unknown. The missing CDR3 end, 3 residues past where the read stops, is filled in from the germline J gene.

The CDR3 is made up of 14 amino acids. Trimming removed 4 bases from V and 6 bases from J; junction bases left unmatched: 5. In germline, CDR1 is SGHAT, CDR2 FQDESV (reference sequence). Using immunoSEQ multiplex PCR, the repertoire was profiled, and TCRdb retains in-frame clones only, with some absent. The sample has more than 10,000 clones; the top ten hold roughly a quarter. The chain uses TRBV11-1 and TRBJ2-2, with 7 bases matching TRBD2. The material sequenced was CD8+ T cells from blood (PBMCs), taken 24 months after the transplant. The sequence was obtained from a human patient who received a combined kidney and bone marrow transplant. Some T cells may be supplied by the graft donor. The CDR3 DNA, read in part, is TGTGCCAGCAGCTCTTCCACTAGCGCCGGGGAG. Translated: CASSSSTSAGE. The CDR3 reads in full as CASSSSTSAGELFF.